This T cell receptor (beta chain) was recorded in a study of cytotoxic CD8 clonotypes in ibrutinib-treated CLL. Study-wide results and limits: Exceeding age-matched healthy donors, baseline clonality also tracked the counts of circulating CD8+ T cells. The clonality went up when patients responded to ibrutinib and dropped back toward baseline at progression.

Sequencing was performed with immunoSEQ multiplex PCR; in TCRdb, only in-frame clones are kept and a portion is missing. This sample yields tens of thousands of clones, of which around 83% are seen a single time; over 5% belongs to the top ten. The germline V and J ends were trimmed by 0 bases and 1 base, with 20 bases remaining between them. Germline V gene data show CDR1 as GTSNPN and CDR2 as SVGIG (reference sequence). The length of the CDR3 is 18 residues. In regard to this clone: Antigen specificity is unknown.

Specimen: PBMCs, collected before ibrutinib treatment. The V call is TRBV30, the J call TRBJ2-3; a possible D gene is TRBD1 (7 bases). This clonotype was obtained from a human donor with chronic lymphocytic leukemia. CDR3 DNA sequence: TGTGCCTGGAGTGTATGGGGAGGACAGGCGAGTCGCACAGATACGCAGTATTTT. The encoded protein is CAWSVWGGQASRTDTQYF.